The 26 T cell receptor beta chains in this list originate from one sample, sequenced in a study of monozygotic twins with cystic fibrosis. Produced via immunoSEQ multiplex PCR; TCRdb's table is partial and in-frame only. Altogether about 7,500 clones are present, nearly 95% being singletons, with the ten largest covering 0.54%. Sequenced material: blood. These receptors originate from a boy between 2 and 10 years old with cystic fibrosis.

V usage is TRBV6-5 and J usage is TRBJ2-1; 7 bases agree with TRBD2. The V gene end was trimmed by 8 bases and the J gene end by 5 bases; junction bases not matched to a gene: 6. There are 13 residues in the CDR3. In germline, CDR1 is MNHEY, CDR2 SVGAGI. CDR3 residues: CASRYGGNNEQFF. CDR3 nucleotide sequence: TGTGCCAGCCGCTACGGGGGGAACAATGAGCAGTTCTTC.

V usage is TRBV5-4 and J usage is TRBJ2-7; D may be TRBD1 or TRBD2 (5 bases each). V was pared by 3 bases and J by 6 bases, with 22 bases between. Per the germline V gene, CDR1 is SGHNT and CDR2 is YYREEE (reference sequence). The CDR3 runs 16 residues. The CDR3, as DNA: TGTGCCAGCAGCTCGCCCGTTGGGACGTGGGGGTCCGAGCAGTACTTC. Its protein product is CASSSPVGTWGSEQYF.

The chain is built from TRBV7-3 and TRBJ1-1; D is uncertain. Germline V gene sequence: CDR1 SGHTA, CDR2 FQGTGA. There are 13 residues in the CDR3. V was shortened by 5 bases and J by 0 bases, with 7 bases between the two germline ends. In DNA, the CDR3 is TGTGCCAGCAGCCTCCAAATGAACACTGAAGCTTTCTTT. It codes for CASSLQMNTEAFF.

The chain links TRBV5-5 to TRBJ2-5; 11 bases are a match to TRBD1. After removal of 3 bases from V and 4 bases from J, the junction contained 8 bases not matched to a gene. CDR1 is SGHKS, CDR2 YYEKEE, per germline (reference sequence). The CDR3 covers 16 residues. CDR3 in amino acids: CASSWTRDRGTETQYF. CDR3 nucleotide sequence: TGTGCCAGCAGCTGGACGAGGGACAGGGGGACAGAGACCCAGTACTTC.

The chain recombines TRBV29-1 with TRBJ1-1; tentatively, D is TRBD1 (6 bases). Germline CDR1 is SQVTM and CDR2 is ANQGSEA. Trimming removed 7 bases at V and 0 bases at J, with 12 bases between. The CDR3 has 13 amino acids. The CDR3 here is CSAETGMNTEAFF. The CDR3 DNA reads TGCAGCGCCGAGACAGGAATGAACACTGAAGCTTTCTTT.

This sequence joins TRBV4-1 and TRBJ1-2, with D unclear. The germline gives CDR1 MGHRA, CDR2 YSYEKL. V was pared by 0 bases and J by 7 bases, with 15 bases between. The CDR3 extends over 15 amino acids. DNA of the CDR3: TGCGCCAGCAGCCAAGATCTTCCGGTAGAGGGTGGCTACACCTTC. Residues: CASSQDLPVEGGYTF.

V usage is TRBV5-1 and J usage is TRBJ2-7; TRBD2 aligns across 7 bases. The CDR3 totals 16 residues. CDR1 and CDR2 (germline): SGHRS, YFSETQ. With 1 base clipped from V and 1 base from J, the junction kept 8 bases outside the gene matches. The DNA for the CDR3 is TGCGCCAGCAGCTTGTGGTCCGGGGGGAAATCCTACGAGCAGTACTTC. This translates into CASSLWSGGKSYEQYF.

The chain joins TRBV5-4 to TRBJ2-7; 9 bases fit TRBD1. Germline CDR1 SGHNT, CDR2 YYREEE (reference sequence). V gave up 4 bases and J gave up 6 bases; unmatched junction bases: 8. This CDR3 has 14 amino acids. The CDR3 protein is CASSQGQGWREQYF. CDR3 DNA: TGTGCCAGCAGCCAGGGACAGGGATGGCGCGAGCAGTACTTC.

The CDR3 reads CASSAIGQTYGYTF. The CDR3 bases are TGTGCCAGCAGTGCGATTGGACAGACCTATGGCTACACCTTC. V is TRBV25-1 and J is TRBJ1-2; a possible D gene is TRBD1 (6 bases). The CDR3 consists of 14 residues. V was cut by 4 bases and J by 4 bases, with 13 bases left in between. Germline lookup yields CDR1 MGHDK and CDR2 SYGVNS.

This chain connects TRBV5-1 to TRBJ2-5, with D perhaps TRBD1 or TRBD2 (6 bases each). This CDR3 has 13 amino acids. V was cut by 4 bases and J by 5 bases, with 12 bases left in between. Germline CDR1 is SGHRS and CDR2 is YFSETQ. CDR3 in amino acids: CASSLGAGETQYF. CDR3 DNA sequence: TGCGCCAGCAGCCTGGGGGCGGGGGAGACCCAGTACTTC.

The V and J genes are TRBV5-1 and TRBJ2-1; no clear D. Trimming stripped 0 bases from V and 4 bases from J, with 5 bases between. CDR1 and CDR2 from the germline V gene are SGHRS and YFSETQ. This CDR3 contains 13 residues. DNA of the CDR3: TGCGCCAGCAGCTTGGGGGTTTACAATGAGCAGTTCTTC. Protein sequence: CASSLGVYNEQFF.

The rearrangement uses TRBV12-5 and TRBJ2-1; TRBD2 matches at 8 bases. The CDR3 loop spans 15 amino acids. The V and J ends lost 5 bases and 9 bases, in that order; junction bases with no gene match: 12. Germline V lookup: CDR1 LGHNT, CDR2 FRNRAP. CDR3 coding DNA: TGTGCTAGTGGTCTCCCACCGCCAGCGGGGGTTGAGCAGTTCTTC. The encoded protein is CASGLPPPAGVEQFF.

J is TRBJ1-4 and V is TRBV7-8, with D possibly matching TRBD1 (5 bases). Germline V gene lookup returns CDR1 SGHVS and CDR2 FQNEAQ. CDR3 size: 15 residues. V was shortened by 1 base and J by 7 bases, with 13 bases between the two germline ends. The CDR3 is CASSLGGGVVEKLFF. The DNA of the CDR3 is TGTGCCAGCAGCTTAGGGGGAGGGGTGGTTGAAAAACTGTTTTTT.

This clone was recorded only once. This sequence joins TRBV6-1 and TRBJ1-1, with a possible D match to TRBD1 (5 bases). The germline CDR1 and CDR2 sequences are MNHNS and SASEGT. CDR3 size: 13 residues. V was cut by 6 bases and J by 7 bases, with 15 bases left in between. Here the CDR3 reads CASRGRDSLEAFF. The CDR3 nucleotides read TGTGCCAGCAGGGGTCGAGACAGCCTTGAAGCTTTCTTT.

This chain uses TRBV6-6 with TRBJ1-4; possible D gene TRBD1, 5 bases. This CDR3 region has 14 residues. CDR1 and CDR2 (germline): MNHNY, SVGAGI (reference sequence). V shed 5 bases and J shed 7 bases, with 14 bases lying between them. CDR3 DNA: TGTGCCAGCAGTCCCACGGGGAGGGGTGAAAAACTGTTTTTT. Translated, it gives CASSPTGRGEKLFF.

This rearrangement joins TRBV5-1 to TRBJ1-4, with D perhaps matching TRBD1 (5 bases). CDR3 length: 14 amino acids. Trimming removed 0 bases at V and 8 bases at J, with 11 bases between. Looked up from germline, CDR1 is SGHRS and CDR2 is YFSETQ. The DNA for the CDR3 is TGCGCCAGCAGCTTGGGCAGGGAAGAAGAAAAACTGTTTTTT. Its protein is CASSLGREEEKLFF.

The chain recombines TRBV4-1 with TRBJ1-6; a possible D gene is TRBD1 (6 bases). Germline CDR1 is MGHRA and CDR2 is YSYEKL. Trimming pared 3 bases from V and 5 bases from J, leaving 23 bases between. The CDR3 runs to 19 residues. CDR3 loop: CASSHFPGHRFGNNSPLHF. In DNA, the CDR3 is TGCGCCAGCAGCCATTTCCCGGGACACCGGTTTGGGAATAATTCACCCCTCCACTTT.

The genes are TRBV2 and TRBJ2-7; D may correspond to TRBD1 or TRBD2 (5 bases each). This CDR3 region has 14 residues. Trimming removed 3 bases from V and 7 bases from J, with 16 bases in between. Germline V gene sequence: CDR1 SNHLY, CDR2 FYNNEI. CDR3 in amino acids: CASSEAGNPGEQYF. DNA for the CDR3: TGTGCCAGCAGTGAGGCAGGGAACCCGGGGGAGCAGTACTTC. The full variable domain, rest sourced from reference TRBV2 and TRBJ2-7, is EPEVTQTPSHQVTQMGQEVILRCVPISNHLYFYWYRQILGQKVEFLVSFYNNEISEKSEIFDDQFSVERPDGSNFTLKIRSTKLEDSAMYFCASSEAGNPGEQYFGPGTRLTVT.

In nucleotides, the CDR3 is TGTGCCAGCAGTGACCTTCCCACAGGGGCTTTCAATCAGCCCCAGCATTTT. Protein: CASSDLPTGAFNQPQHF. The V and J genes are TRBV6-1 and TRBJ1-5; 7 positions match TRBD1. CDR1 is MNHNS, CDR2 SASEGT, per germline. V gave up 3 bases and J gave up 3 bases; unmatched junction bases: 11. This CDR3 is 17 amino acids long.

This rearrangement joins TRBV6-4 to TRBJ2-3, with 10 positions matching TRBD2. V shed 5 bases and J 2 bases; nucleotides not matched to a gene: 4. The CDR3 is 15 amino acids. Germline V CDR1 and CDR2: MRHNA, SNTAGT. The CDR3 here is CASSSLAGATDTQYF. The CDR3 region has the DNA TGTGCCAGCAGTTCCCTAGCGGGGGCCACAGATACGCAGTATTTT.

CDR3 in DNA: TGTGCCAGCAGCTTAATCGATTCACCCCTCCACTTT. This gives the protein CASSLIDSPLHF. V usage is TRBV11-2 and J usage is TRBJ1-6, with D unclear. This CDR3 contains 12 residues. Between the trimmed V and J ends, which lost 2 bases and 8 bases, there was a span of 4 bases. CDR1 and CDR2 from the germline V gene are SGHAT and FQNNGV.

This sequence joins TRBV2 and TRBJ2-5, with 8 nucleotides matching TRBD1. The CDR3 length is 13 residues. V shed 4 bases, J shed 5 bases, and the junction held 3 bases outside the gene matches. Looked up from germline, CDR1 is SNHLY and CDR2 is FYNNEI. The CDR3 protein is CASSGQGQETQYF. For the CDR3, the DNA is TGTGCCAGCAGTGGACAGGGGCAGGAGACCCAGTACTTC.

The rearrangement links TRBV5-1 to TRBJ1-4; D is ambiguous. This CDR3 contains 16 residues. The germline CDR1 and CDR2 sequences are SGHRS and YFSETQ. Trimming took off 2 bases at V and 3 bases at J, with 14 bases between the two ends. The CDR3, as DNA: TGCGCCAGCAGCTTAAGAAGTGGGGTGGCTAATGAAAAACTGTTTTTT. This translates into CASSLRSGVANEKLFF.

The V gene is TRBV7-6, the J gene TRBJ2-3; TRBD2 agrees at 11 bases. With 6 bases clipped from V and 7 bases from J, the junction kept 12 bases outside the gene matches. The germline gives CDR1 SGHVS, CDR2 FNYEAQ. The CDR3 extends over 16 amino acids. This CDR3 reads CASRSKLAGAPYTQYF. The DNA of the CDR3 is TGTGCCAGCAGATCCAAACTAGCGGGGGCCCCATATACGCAGTATTTT. The entire variable domain, with the rest obtained from reference TRBV7-6 and TRBJ2-3, is as follows: GAGVSQSPRYKVTKRGQDVALRCDPISGHVSLYWYRQALGQGPEFLTYFNYEAQQDKSGLPNDRFSAERPEGSISTLTIQRTEQRDSAMYRCASRSKLAGAPYTQYFGPGTRLTVL.

V and J are TRBV5-6 and TRBJ2-3; weak D call: TRBD1 (6 bases). V lost 3 bases to trimming and J lost 4 bases, with 9 bases between them. Germline CDR1 SGHDT, CDR2 YYEEEE. The CDR3 loop spans 13 amino acids. CDR3 nucleotide sequence: TGTGCCAGCAGCTGGCAGGGGCCAGATACGCAGTATTTT. This codes for CASSWQGPDTQYF. Full variable domain (outside the CDR3, taken from reference TRBV5-6 and TRBJ2-3): DAGVTQSPTHLIKTRGQQVTLRCSPKSGHDTVSWYQQALGQGPQFIFQYYEEEERQRGNFPDRFSGHQFPNYSSELNVNALLLGDSALYLCASSWQGPDTQYFGPGTRLTVL.

V usage is TRBV29-1 and J usage is TRBJ2-5; 7 positions agree with TRBD1. Near its end, the DNA agrees better with TRBJ2-7, so the J call may be wrong. The CDR3 runs 14 residues. Germline values: CDR1 SQVTM, CDR2 ANQGSEA. Here the CDR3 reads CSVENRDRSYEQYF. The CDR3 bases are TGCAGCGTTGAAAACCGGGACAGATCCTACGAGCAGTACTTC.